These 30 T cell receptor delta chains share one sample of origin, sequenced in a study of human gamma delta and Vdelta1 T cells. TCRdb re-identified clones in the PCR reads via CATT. This sample yields several thousand delta-chain clones, of which under 30% are seen a single time; 55% to 70% belongs to the top ten. The sample consisted of naive CD27+ Vdelta1 gamma-delta T cells from blood. The source is a human donor in good health.

This clone was seen a few times. J is TRDJ1 and V is TRDV1; 12 bases align to TRDD3. J lost 4 bases, V lost 0 bases, and 21 bases had no gene match. Per germline, CDR1 TSWWSYY and CDR2 QGS. The CDR3 extends over 22 amino acids. The CDR3 nucleotides read TGTGCTCTTGGGGAACTCCCCATTTCCGTCCCATACTGGGGGATACTAAGCGATAAACTCATCTTT. It is translated as CALGELPISVPYWGILSDKLIF.

This clone was picked up many times. A far larger clone lies a single base away; this is likely a read error. The rearrangement uses TRDV1 and TRDJ1; 9 nucleotides align to TRDD3. This CDR3 contains 18 residues. V lost 2 bases and J lost 0; bases outside the gene matches: 10. Germline CDR1 is TSWWSYY and CDR2 is QGS. The CDR3 nucleotides read TGTGCTCTTGGGGAAAGGAGGCACTGGGGGAGGTACACCGATAAACTCATCTTT. This sequence encodes CALGERRHWGRYTDKLIF.

As concerns this clone: Only one base separates this from a far larger clonotype, so it likely reflects a read error. The chain employs TRDV1 and TRDJ1; 9 bases are shared with TRDD3. The V gene's germline CDR1 is TSWWSYY and CDR2 QGS. With 5 bases clipped from V and 2 bases from J, the junction kept 24 bases outside the gene matches. The CDR3 contains 21 residues. In nucleotides, the CDR3 is TGTGCTCTTGGGCCCTCAAAATGGGCCTTCCCTATTCTGGGGGATACCGATAAACTCATCTTT. Its translation: CALGPSKWAFPILGDTDKLIF.

Note on this clone: The likely explanation is a read error, given a far larger clone one base away. This sequence joins TRDV1 and TRDJ2; TRDD3 matches at 10 bases. This CDR3 is 20 amino acids long. The V and J ends lost 9 bases and 4 bases, in that order; junction bases with no gene match: 23. Germline lookup yields CDR1 TSWWSYY and CDR2 QGS. The CDR3 DNA reads TGTGCTCTACGGAGGACTTCCTCGTACTGGGGGATGTGGGGGACAGCACAACTCTTCTTT. This encodes CALRRTSSYWGMWGTAQLFF.

Remarks on this clone: Distinct nucleotide sequences in the sample also encode this CDR3. The V and J genes are TRDV1 and TRDJ2, with D perhaps TRDD3 (6 bases). Germline assignment: CDR1 TSWWSYY and CDR2 QGS. The V gene lost 0 bases and the J gene lost 2 bases, with 19 bases spanning the gap. The CDR3 spans 19 residues. The CDR3 region is CALGELGTGYKCLTAQLFF. In DNA form, the CDR3 reads TGTGCTCTTGGGGAACTCGGTACTGGGTATAAATGCTTGACAGCACAACTCTTCTTT.

Regarding this clone: Distinct nucleotide sequences in the sample also encode this CDR3. This chain uses TRDV1 with TRDJ1; D gene unclear. Between the trimmed V and J ends, which lost 4 bases and 0 bases, there was a span of 18 bases. The CDR3 consists of 17 residues. The germline V gene has CDR1 TSWWSYY and CDR2 QGS. In DNA form, the CDR3 reads TGTGCTCTTGGGGTAGGAGTCGGTCGGCAGTACACCGATAAACTCATCTTT. This codes for CALGVGVGRQYTDKLIF.

Remarks on this clone: TCRdb's protein, taken from a much larger clone, differs from this DNA's translation at residue 15, likely owing to a read error; the protein displayed comes from the DNA. The chain is built from TRDV1 and TRDJ1; 9 nucleotides line up with TRDD3. After removal of 2 bases from V and 0 bases from J, the junction contained 19 bases not matched to a gene. CDR1 is TSWWSYY, CDR2 QGS, per germline. This CDR3 has 21 residues. In DNA, the CDR3 is TGTGCTCTTGGGGAATCCTCCCTCCGGACGTGGGGGATATGGTACACCGATAAACTCATCTTT. Translating it yields CALGESSLRTWGIWYTDKLIF.

The chain joins TRDV1 to TRDJ1; TRDD3 aligns across 9 bases. Germline-derived CDR1 and CDR2 are TSWWSYY and QGS. V was clipped by 8 bases and J by 0 bases; unmatched bases: 13. The CDR3 is made up of 17 amino acids. The CDR3 protein is CALSSVTGGPYTDKLIF. The CDR3 DNA reads as TGTGCTCTTAGCAGCGTTACTGGGGGACCGTACACCGATAAACTCATCTTT.

This chain connects TRDV1 to TRDJ1; 11 nucleotides line up with TRDD3. V gave up 3 bases and J gave up 1 base; unmatched junction bases: 19. The germline gives CDR1 TSWWSYY, CDR2 QGS. The CDR3 has 21 residues. CDR3 sequence (DNA): TGTGCTCTTGGGGATCTACCATCCTTTGTACTGGGGGATAAACCCACCGATAAACTCATCTTT. It translates to CALGDLPSFVLGDKPTDKLIF.

This clone is categorized as medium-sized (0.01 to 0.1%). This sequence is one base from a far larger clone and is likely a read error. V gene TRDV1 combines with J gene TRDJ1; TRDD3 aligns across 10 bases. CDR3 length: 19 amino acids. Germline V lookup: CDR1 TSWWSYY, CDR2 QGS. The V segment lost 9 bases and the J segment 2 bases; nucleotides outside the gene matches: 21. This chain's CDR3 is CALDLPPLSLLGDTDKLIF. CDR3 in DNA: TGTGCTCTGGACCTCCCTCCCCTATCCTTACTGGGGGATACCGATAAACTCATCTTT.

This clone has only a few counts. TCRdb lists the protein of a much larger clone for this DNA, which differs at residue 8, so this is likely a read error; the protein given here is translated from the DNA itself. This chain joins TRDV1 and TRDJ1; the match to TRDD3 covers 8 bases. The CDR3 is 21 amino acids. Germline trimming cut 2 bases from V and 0 bases from J; bases unmatched to any gene: 20. Germline CDR1 reads TSWWSYY; CDR2 reads QGS. The CDR3 DNA sequence: TGTGCTCTTGGGGAATTGTCCACTTACTGGGGGTCCCCCTCGTACACCGATAAACTCATCTTT. This codes for CALGELSTYWGSPSYTDKLIF.

A word on this clone: With only one base between it and a far larger clone, this is likely a read error. This sample includes further DNA sequences coding for the same CDR3. V gene TRDV1 combines with J gene TRDJ1, with 12 bases matching TRDD3. The germline V gene encodes CDR1 TSWWSYY and CDR2 QGS. J gave up 5 bases and V 0 bases, and 22 bases lay outside the gene matches. CDR3 length: 22 amino acids. The chain's CDR3 is CALGELMTFPTLTGGYSDKLIF. The CDR3 region has the DNA TGTGCTCTTGGGGAACTTATGACGTTCCCTACCCTGACTGGGGGATACTCTGATAAACTCATCTTT.

The sample holds a few counts of this clone. A read error is possible here, since a much larger clone lies one base away. The chain joins TRDV1 to TRDJ1; possibly TRDD3 for D (6 bases). This CDR3 spans 15 amino acids. The germline V gene has CDR1 TSWWSYY and CDR2 QGS. V was pared by 5 bases and J by 3 bases, with 16 bases between. In DNA form, the CDR3 reads TGTGCTCTTGGGCCACATCCCTGGGGTGCCGATAAACTCATCTTT. It encodes CALGPHPWGADKLIF.

The rearrangement joins TRDV1 to TRDJ1, with a possible D match to TRDD3 (6 bases). The CDR3 length is 17 residues. The germline V gene has CDR1 TSWWSYY and CDR2 QGS. The V end lost 3 bases, the J end lost 7 bases, and 24 bases lay between the germline ends. The CDR3 bases are TGTGCTCTTGGGGAGTTCCGTACTGTCCCCATGGGGGGTAAACTCATCTTT. Amino acid sequence: CALGEFRTVPMGGKLIF.

In the case of this clone: A read error is possible here, since a much larger clone lies one base away. V is TRDV1 and J is TRDJ1; tentatively, D is TRDD3 (5 bases). V lost 1 base and J lost 2, with 41 bases in between. This CDR3 contains 25 residues. Germline V gives CDR1 TSWWSYY, CDR2 QGS. The CDR3 region has the DNA TGTGCTCTTGGGGAACCGGTGGTGTGGACGACTCCACCTAGTCCCATACATCTGGGAACCGATAAACTCATCTTT. Translating gives CALGEPVVWTTPPSPIHLGTDKLIF.

This clone is medium-sized within its sample. The likely explanation is a read error, given a far larger clone one base away. This chain links TRDV1 with TRDJ1; 8 nucleotides match TRDD3. The CDR3 has 22 amino acids. Unmatched junction bases numbered 26, after V lost 5 bases and J lost 0 bases. In germline, CDR1 is TSWWSYY, CDR2 QGS. The CDR3 nucleotides are TGTGCTCTTGGGCCTTATTACTCCCTACCGTTACTGGGGGCCAGGTACACCGATAAACTCATCTTT. This codes for CALGPYYSLPLLGARYTDKLIF.

Only a few counts were recorded for this clone. The rearrangement links TRDV2 to TRDJ1; TRDD3 is a possible D gene (5 bases). Germline V gives CDR1 GEAIGNYY, CDR2 EKD. The CDR3 covers 13 residues. V was cut by 5 bases and J by 11 bases, with 20 bases left in between. The CDR3 bases are TGTGCCTGTGGTCCGGGAGGGATTTCATACCTCATCTTT. It encodes CACGPGGISYLIF.

In regard to this clone: The likely explanation is a read error, given a far larger clone one base away. The chain joins TRDV1 to TRDJ1, with 10 bases identical to TRDD3. This CDR3 is 18 amino acids long. Germline CDR1 reads TSWWSYY; CDR2 reads QGS. This CDR3 reads CALGSPVRGIRPADKPIF. CDR3 DNA: TGTGCTCTTGGGAGTCCCGTCCGGGGGATACGACCGGCGGATAAACCCATCTTT.

For this clone: Within the sample, other DNA sequences also encode this same CDR3. This chain joins TRDV1 and TRDJ1; TRDD3 agrees at 12 bases. V gave up 4 bases and J gave up 0 bases; unmatched junction bases: 9. Per germline, CDR1 TSWWSYY and CDR2 QGS. This CDR3 is 18 amino acids long. The CDR3 DNA is TGTGCTCTTGGGGTACCTCTGGGGGATACGCCTCACACCGATAAACTCATCTTT. Translation: CALGVPLGDTPHTDKLIF.

This clone is categorized as medium-sized. This likely traces to a read error, being one base from a far larger clone. This chain connects TRDV1 to TRDJ1; 8 nucleotides agree with TRDD3. With 2 bases clipped from V and 0 bases from J, the junction kept 11 bases outside the gene matches. This CDR3 is 18 amino acids long. The germline V gene encodes CDR1 TSWWSYY and CDR2 QGS. The CDR3 sequence is CALGERRCWGRYTDKLIF. CDR3 DNA: TGTGCTCTTGGGGAAAGGAGGTGCTGGGGGAGGTACACCGATAAACTCATCTTT.

This clone showed up just once. The chain is built from TRDV1 and TRDJ1, with D maybe TRDD3 (6 bases). The V and J ends lost 1 base and 0 bases respectively, with 15 bases between them. CDR1 TSWWSYY and CDR2 QGS come from the germline V gene. CDR3 size: 17 residues. The CDR3 spells CALGEPKGGKNTDKLIF. Written as DNA, the CDR3 is TGTGCTCTTGGGGAACCTAAAGGGGGGAAAAACACCGATAAACTCATCTTT.

This clone was detected a few times. The chain is built from TRDV1 and TRDJ1; the D gene is possibly TRDD3 (6 bases). Trimming stripped 6 bases from V and 0 bases from J, with 14 bases between. Germline CDR1 TSWWSYY, CDR2 QGS. The CDR3 spans 15 residues. CDR3 in amino acids: CALGWSGVYTDKLIF. The CDR3 coding sequence is TGTGCTCTTGGTTGGTCTGGGGTTTACACCGATAAACTCATCTTT.

Concerning this clone itself: This likely traces to a read error, being one base from a far larger clone. This sequence joins TRDV1 and TRDJ1; 10 nucleotides line up with TRDD3. The germline V gene has CDR1 TSWWSYY and CDR2 QGS. The length of the CDR3 is 28 residues. V shed 1 base and J 0 bases; nucleotides not matched to a gene: 38. CDR3 sequence: CALGERSRPLSNEVSTGGSPRYTDKLIF. CDR3 DNA: TGTGCTCTTGGGGAACGAAGTCGGCCCTTATCCAACGAGGTTTCTACTGGGGGATCCCCGCGCTACACCGATAAACTCATCTTT.

The rearrangement uses TRDV1 and TRDJ1, with D possibly TRDD2 on 6 matching bases. V dropped 2 bases and J dropped 0 bases, with 31 bases sitting between them. Germline CDR1 is TSWWSYY and CDR2 is QGS. The CDR3 contains 22 residues. Written as DNA, the CDR3 is TGTGCTCTTGGGGAAATGGGATGCGGAAGCTTCCTCCGGTACTGCGACACCGATAAACTCATCTTT. The encoded protein is CALGEMGCGSFLRYCDTDKLIF.

As concerns this clone: Relative to the germline gene, one junction end is altered; a read error may explain this. This chain joins TRDV1 and TRDJ1; a possible D gene is TRDD3 (5 bases). CDR1 and CDR2 from the germline V gene are TSWWSYY and QGS. The CDR3 consists of 18 residues. The CDR3: CALGVPLGDRVYTDNLIF. The CDR3 coding sequence is TGTGCTCTTGGGGTCCCGCTGGGTGATAGAGTTTACACCGATAACCTCATCTTT.

By its share, this clone is medium-sized. This probably arose from a read error, given a far larger clone one base away. This sample also contains other DNA sequences that code for the same CDR3. V usage is TRDV1 and J usage is TRDJ1; the match to TRDD3 covers 11 bases. The CDR3 sequence is 22 residues long. Germline lookup yields CDR1 TSWWSYY and CDR2 QGS. J gave up 8 bases and V 1 base, and 27 bases lay outside the gene matches. DNA of the CDR3: TGTGCTCTTGGGGAACCCTACGTATGGGGGATACGCGGTTGGCAGAACAACAACAAACTCATCTTT. It translates to CALGEPYVWGIRGWQNNNKLIF.

This clone occurred a few times. The V and J genes are TRDV1 and TRDJ1; TRDD3 matches at 10 bases. In germline, CDR1 is TSWWSYY, CDR2 QGS. J lost 3 bases, V lost 0 bases, and 19 bases had no gene match. The CDR3 consists of 21 residues. CDR3 nucleotides: TGTGCTCTTGGGGAACTATCGCCCCCGATATTTGGCTGGGGGATAGCCGATAAACTCATCTTT. This codes for CALGELSPPIFGWGIADKLIF.

By share, this clone counts as medium-sized (0.01 to 0.1%). The V gene is TRDV1, the J gene TRDJ1; 12 bases fit TRDD3. Germline V gene data show CDR1 as TSWWSYY and CDR2 as QGS. V lost 3 bases to trimming and J lost 8 bases; unmatched junction nucleotides: 19. This CDR3 has 19 amino acids. The CDR3: CALGERPPRSLGDTVKLIF. The CDR3 DNA reads TGTGCTCTTGGGGAGAGGCCTCCTAGGTCCCTGGGGGATACGGTCAAACTCATCTTT.

The gene calls are TRDV1 and TRDJ1, with 7 bases matching TRDD2. Germline-derived CDR1 and CDR2 are TSWWSYY and QGS. The J segment lost 1 base and the V segment lost 1 base, leaving 12 bases of the junction unmatched. The CDR3 spans 18 residues. CDR3 sequence reads: CALGEQPFLQNFTDKLIF. The CDR3 nucleotides are TGTGCTCTTGGGGAACAACCCTTCCTCCAGAATTTCACCGATAAACTCATCTTT.

This chain links TRDV1 with TRDJ2; 7 bases agree with TRDD3. Trimming took 0 bases from V and 0 from J; bases not matched to a gene: 13. From germline, CDR1 is TSWWSYY and CDR2 QGS. This CDR3 contains 20 residues. The CDR3 is CALGELKYRGMPPLTAQLFF. The DNA for the CDR3 is TGTGCTCTTGGGGAACTAAAGTACCGGGGGATGCCCCCTTTGACAGCACAACTCTTCTTT.